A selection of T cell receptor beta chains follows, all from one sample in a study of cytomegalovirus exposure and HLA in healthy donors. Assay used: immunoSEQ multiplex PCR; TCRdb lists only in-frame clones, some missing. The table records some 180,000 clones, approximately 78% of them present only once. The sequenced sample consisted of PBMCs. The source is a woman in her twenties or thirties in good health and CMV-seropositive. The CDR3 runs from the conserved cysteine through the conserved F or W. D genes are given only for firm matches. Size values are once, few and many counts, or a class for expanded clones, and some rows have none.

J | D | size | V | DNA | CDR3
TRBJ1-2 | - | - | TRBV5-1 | TGCGCCAGCAGCTTGGCCCCCCAGAACGCTAACTATGGCTACACCTTC | CASSLAPQNANYGYTF
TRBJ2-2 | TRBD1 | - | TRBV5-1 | TGCGCCAGCAGCAAAGAAGGGACAGGGAACACCGGGGAGCTGTTTTTT | CASSKEGTGNTGELFF
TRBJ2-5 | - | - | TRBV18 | TGTGCCAGCTCACAAACCCCAAGTACTGATCAAGAGACCCAGTACTTC | CASSQTPSTDQETQYF
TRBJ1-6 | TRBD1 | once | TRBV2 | TGTGCCAGCAGTGTGCAGACAGGGTCAAATTCACCCCTCCACTTT | CASSVQTGSNSPLHF
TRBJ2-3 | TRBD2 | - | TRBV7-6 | TGTGCCAGCAGCCTTGGTACTAGCGGTACAGATACGCAGTATTTT | CASSLGTSGTDTQYF
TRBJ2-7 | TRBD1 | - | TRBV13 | TGTGCCAGCATCATGACGGGACAGGGGTACAACGAGCAGTACTTC | CASIMTGQGYNEQYF
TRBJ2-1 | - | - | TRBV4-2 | TGTGCCAGCAGCCCTGATGATGCGGGGGCCCGTTACAATGAGCAGTTCTTC | CASSPDDAGARYNEQFF
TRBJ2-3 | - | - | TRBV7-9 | TGTGCCAGCAGCTTTCAACGGGATACGCAGTATTTT | CASSFQRDTQYF
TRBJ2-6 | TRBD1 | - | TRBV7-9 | TGTGCCAGCGACAGGGGGCTCGGGGCCAACGTCCTGACTTTC | CASDRGLGANVLTF
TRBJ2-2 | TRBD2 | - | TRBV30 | TGTGCCTGGACTAGCGGGAGGGGGGTCAGCGGGGAGCTGTTTTTT | CAWTSGRGVSGELFF
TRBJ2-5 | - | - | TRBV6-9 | TGTGCCAGCAGTTGGGGGAGGGAGACCCAGTACTTC | CASSWGRETQYF
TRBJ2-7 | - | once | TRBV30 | TGTGCCTGGAGGGCCGGGGGGCCCTACGAGCAGTACTTC | CAWRAGGPYEQYF
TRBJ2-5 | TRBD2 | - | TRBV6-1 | TGTGCCAGCAGTGAGAGACGGGCTAGCGGGGGGCAGGGGACCCAGTACTTC | CASSERRASGGQGTQYF
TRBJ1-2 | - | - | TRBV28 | TGTGCCAGCAGTTTATCGGCTGACAACTACTATGGCTACACCTTC | CASSLSADNYYGYTF
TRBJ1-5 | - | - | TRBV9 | TGTGCCAGCAGCGGAGGGACACACCGCTTGCATTTT | CASSGGTHRLHF
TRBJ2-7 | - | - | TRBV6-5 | TGTGCCAGCAGTAGCCATCGGGGGTCCCCCTACGAGCAGTACTTC | CASSSHRGSPYEQYF
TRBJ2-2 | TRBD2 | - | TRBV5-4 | TGTGCCAGCAGCGCCCCTAGCGGCGGCACCGGGGAGCTGTTTTTT | CASSAPSGGTGELFF
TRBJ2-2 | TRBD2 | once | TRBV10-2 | TGCGCCAGCACCGGGACTAGCGGGGGATTCACCGGGGAGCTGTTTTTT | CASTGTSGGFTGELFF
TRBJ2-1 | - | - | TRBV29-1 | TGCAGCGTTGAAGGGGGCGGATCCTCCTACAATGAGCAGTTCTTC | CSVEGGGSSYNEQFF
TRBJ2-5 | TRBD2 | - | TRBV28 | TGTGCCAGCAGTTGGACTAGCGATAGGGAGACCCAGTACTTC | CASSWTSDRETQYF
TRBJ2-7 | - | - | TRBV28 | TGTGCCAGCAGTTTTAGGCTAGCAGTTTCCCTAGAGCAGTACTTC | CASSFRLAVSLEQYF
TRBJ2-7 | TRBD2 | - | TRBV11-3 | TGTGCCAGCAGCTTAGATCCGAGGCTAGCGGGAGTCTACGAGCAGTACTTC | CASSLDPRLAGVYEQYF
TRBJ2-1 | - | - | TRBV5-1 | TGCGCCAGCAGCGCCGGACTATTTCCAGAGGGGTCCTACAATGAGCAGTTCTTC | CASSAGLFPEGSYNEQFF
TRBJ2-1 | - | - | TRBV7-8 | TGTGCCAGCAGCTCCATTAGAACGCACCGGGATGAGCAGTTCTTC | CASSSIRTHRDEQFF
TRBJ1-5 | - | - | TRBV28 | TGTGCCAGCAGCCATAACAGGGTTTATCAGCCCCAGCATTTT | CASSHNRVYQPQHF
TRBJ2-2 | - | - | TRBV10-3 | TGTGCCATCAGTGAGTCGGCGGGGCGGGGCACCGGGGAGCTGTTTTTT | CAISESAGRGTGELFF
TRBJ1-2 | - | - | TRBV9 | TGTGCCAGCAGCGTAGTTCAGGGGAGAGGTGGCTACACCTTC | CASSVVQGRGGYTF